The clone carrying this T cell receptor (beta chain) showed up just once. The antigen is undetermined. This CDR3 has 13 amino acids. The ends lost 3 bases at V and 4 bases at J; junction bases unmatched: 3. Germline loops: CDR1 MNHEY, CDR2 SMNVEV (reference sequence). Multiplex PCR (32 V and 13 J primers) was used to amplify the TCR beta CDR3. TCRdb re-analysed the multiplex PCR reads in MiXCR, keeping a single row per CDR3 protein. Counted here are under 3,500 distinct CDR3 sequences, 35% to 50% occurring once; the ten biggest clones make up 7.5% to 9%. Template material comprised bulk tumor genomic DNA at 600 ng per sample. Primary tumors were biopsied several times each, far apart, intraoperatively. Curative operations were performed on patients who had untreated, newly diagnosed non-small cell lung cancer. This sample was included in a study of immune heterogeneity within non-small cell lung tumors. For the study at large: There was 1 tumor not otherwise specified, along with around eleven non-squamous carcinomas and 4 squamous cell carcinomas. General observations from the study: Recurring identical dominant CDR3 beta clonotypes were observed across tumor sites within a patient, together with site-unique high-frequency clones. A significant, moderate positive correlation (R 0.3 to 0.35) linked local T-cell clonality and tumor mutational burden.

The sequence derives from a woman aged 55 to 70 with non-small cell lung cancer. The chain couples TRBV27 to TRBJ2-7, with 7 bases matching TRBD1. Sequences were obtained from lung tumor tissue. In DNA form, the CDR3 reads TGTGCCAGCAGTTTCGGGACAGATTACGAGCAGTACTTC. Protein: CASSFGTDYEQYF.